This T cell receptor (beta chain) emerged from a study of T cell responses to AZD1222 COVID-19 vaccine (dated by TCRdb to the early 2020s). In terms of the full investigation: A total of just over 230 trial participants underwent TCR sequencing, of whom under 220 had received two doses of AZD1222 and 26 had received two doses of the MenACWY control vaccine. Trial participants were enrolled by age into 18-55, 56-69 and 70-plus year subgroups, with about 150, 27 and 61 TCR-sequenced participants respectively.

V is trimmed back by 5 bases and J by 8 bases, and the junction contains 7 bases that no gene match accounts for. The CDR3 spans 13 residues, from the cysteine through the phenylalanine. The kept DNA is CDR3 alone, 39 bases in frame from the first base. CDR1 SGHTA and CDR2 FQGTGA were looked up in the germline V gene. Note on this clone: This receptor's antigen is unknown. No much larger clone is present one base from it, and per-base qualities are unavailable.

The CDR3 regions of human TCRbeta chains were analyzed by immunosequencing. Per the source publication's procedure: Repertoire TCRs were checked for matches against a reference library of SARS-CoV-2-specific TCRs that had been generated using the MIRA antigen-specificity platform. Breadth was defined as the fraction of unique TCRs that were SARS-CoV-2-associated, and depth was defined as the fraction of total T cells that were SARS-CoV-2-associated. Each spike-specific TCR was assigned to its reactive spike region and to a CD4 or CD8 class using the MIRA data. Log10-transformed breadth and depth values were compared by one-way ANOVA with Sidak's multiple comparisons tests. TCRdb stores this immuneACCESS table with in-frame sequences only. Part of the clones is absent; in the studies checked, under half of the shortfall reflects unresolved V genes, and no reason is known for the rest. V and J calls plus clone size are reproduced from that table; the DNA served to infer D and trimming. The sample records around 150,000 clones, 90% to 95% of which are singletons. Jointly, the top ten make up roughly 4.4% of the sample.

What the work shows at the level of the full study, not this receptor alone: Because no samples from the day 14 peak response were available, repertoires could be characterized only after the peak T cell response. Participants were mostly white British and included more females than males, and it was suggested by the authors that clonal diversity may have been underestimated. Conclusions about previously exposed vaccinees are limited because only six or seven AZD1222 recipients were SARS-CoV-2 seropositive at baseline. Epitopes outside the regions mutated in the B.1.351 and B.1.1.7 variants were reportedly recognized by nearly half of the unique spike-specific TCRs. The 56-69-year group was small, and its depth increase did not reach significance, likely because of low power. After two AZD1222 doses, both the breadth and the depth of spike-specific TCRs were significantly higher than at day 0 and than in MenACWY recipients. CD4 TCRs associated with the vaccine covered the entire spike protein, and the dominant responses were in regions 160-218 and 743-854.

Sample time point, as interpreted from the label and publication: baseline before first vaccination. Explained via the paper, the treatment or condition label denotes: meningococcal conjugate vaccine given as trial control. Samples from vaccinated people were obtained from the UK trials COV001 and COV002, which included a single-blind randomized controlled phase 2/3 trial of AZD1222 (ChAdOx1 nCoV-19) in healthy adults. Trial participant PBMC samples were collected at day 0 and day 28 after the second dose for TCRbeta chain sequencing. This sequence uses TRBV7-3 and TRBJ1-1; TRBD1 lines up with 8 middle nucleotides. The material sequenced was peripheral blood, taken on day 0 of MenACWY control vaccination. This receptor was obtained from an adult in good health. The sequence in DNA is TGTGCCAGCAGCCCCGGCGACAGGGGAGAAGCTTTCTTT. It encodes CASSPGDRGEAFF.